The sequence of this T cell receptor (beta chain) was determined in a study of T cell responses to AZD1222 COVID-19 vaccine (dated by TCRdb to the early 2020s). The study in broad terms: AZD1222 recipients whose second dose came at about 4 weeks and those whose second dose came at about 12 weeks were combined into one group, since spike-specific TCR depth and breadth did not differ between the two schedules. TCR sequencing covered more than 230 trial participants: around 210 given two doses of AZD1222 and some 25 given two doses of MenACWY control vaccine. Trial participants were enrolled into age subgroups of 18-55, 56-69 and 70-plus years, which contained about 150, 27 and 61 TCR-sequenced participants, respectively.

General study outcomes and caveats: No day 14 peak-response samples were available, so repertoires were characterized only after the peak T cell response. Most participants were white British and females outnumbered males, and the authors suggested that clonal diversity may have been underestimated. CD4 TCRs associated with the vaccine covered the entire spike protein, and the dominant responses were in regions 160-218 and 743-854. Conclusions about previously exposed vaccinees are limited because only six or seven AZD1222 recipients were SARS-CoV-2 seropositive at baseline. In the small 56-69-year group, the increase in depth fell short of significance, most likely because of low power. After two AZD1222 doses, both the breadth and the depth of spike-specific TCRs were significantly higher than at day 0 and than in MenACWY recipients. Nearly half of unique spike-specific TCRs reportedly recognized epitopes outside regions mutated in the B.1.351 and B.1.1.7 variants.

A note on this clone: Its antigen is not yet known. Base qualities were left out, and no much larger clone turns up one base away.

The meaning of the sample's time point label: baseline before first vaccination. The vaccinee samples were drawn from two UK trials, COV001 and COV002, one of which was a single-blind randomized controlled phase 2/3 trial testing AZD1222 (ChAdOx1 nCoV-19) in healthy adults. Trial participant PBMC samples were collected at day 0 and day 28 after the second dose for TCRbeta chain sequencing. CDR1 and CDR2, looked up from the germline V gene, are SGHRS and YFSETQ. From the cysteine up to the phenylalanine, the CDR3 has a length of 17 residues. Just the 51-base CDR3 DNA is kept, in frame starting at base 1. Between the V and J ends, shortened by 4 bases and 6 bases respectively, the junction contains 22 bases. The CDR3 regions of human TCRbeta chains were analyzed by immunosequencing. The original pipeline was this. Repertoire TCRs were checked for matches against a reference library of SARS-CoV-2-specific TCRs that had been generated using the MIRA antigen-specificity platform. Breadth was defined as the fraction of unique TCRs that were SARS-CoV-2-associated, and depth was defined as the fraction of total T cells that were SARS-CoV-2-associated. Using the MIRA data, each spike-specific TCR was mapped to the spike region that the TCR reacts to and placed in a CD4 or CD8 class. Log10-transformed breadth and depth values were compared by one-way ANOVA with Sidak's multiple comparisons tests. TCRdb re-hosts the immuneACCESS table, in-frame sequences only. Its copies lack some clones; in the studies checked, an unresolved V gene accounts for under half of them, and the cause for the rest is not known. V and J calls and clone size come straight from that table; D and trimming were deduced from the DNA. The table for this sample lists about 130,000 clones; roughly nine tenths of them were counted only once. The ten largest clones capture under 2% of the sample.

The origin of this receptor is an adult in good health. The specimen comprised peripheral blood, sampled on day 0 of AZD1222 vaccination. The chain joins TRBV5-1 to TRBJ1-4, and TRBD1 may be the D gene, going by 5 matching bases. The nucleotides are TGCGCCAGCAGCGCCCGGGACCGGGCCTATAGGGATGAAAAACTGTTTTTT. Translation gives CASSARDRAYRDEKLFF.